This TCR beta chain was recovered during a study of technical replicates of blood from a handful of donors. Here immunoSEQ multiplex PCR was the method, and the copy in TCRdb shows in-frame clones only, minus some. This sample has roughly 15,000 clones, with approximately 80% found just once. This clone was observed a handful of times. The TCR was taken from a human donor in good health. The sequenced sample consisted of PBMCs.

The CDR3 protein is CASSQSKGGEGCEYEQYF. CDR3 DNA: TGCGCCAGCAGTCAATCGAAGGGAGGTGAAGGTTGTGAATACGAGCAGTACTTC. This chain joins TRBV23-1 and TRBJ2-7; D may be TRBD2 (6 bases). TRBV23-1 is sorted into the ORF group, with uncertain function. Trimming took 0 bases from V and 4 from J, leaving 22 bases between them. The CDR3 sequence is 18 residues long.